This T cell receptor beta chain was observed in a study of CD8 T cells in ankylosing spondylitis. Findings and caveats of the study: Ankylosing spondylitis blood appeared to be characterized by a TCR beta motif of under ten highly homologous variants. Disease-linked clones proved CD8+ and comparatively uncommon in peripheral blood. Some of the motif variants had earlier been found in reactive arthritis patients' fluid and blood. Significant enrichment of disease-linked clones was reported in matched ankylosing spondylitis synovial fluid.

The CDR3 runs 15 residues. Trimming took off 2 bases at V and 0 bases at J, with 9 bases between the two ends. From germline, CDR1 is SGHTS and CDR2 YDEGEE. It was by quantitative 5'-RACE with molecular barcodes that TCR beta libraries were made. TCRdb reprocessed the 5' RACE reads via MiXCR and lists one record per CDR3 protein. The sample has approximately 220,000 distinct CDR3 sequences, around 20% seen once. As to this clonotype: Its antigen is currently unknown.

Sequenced material: blood, either unsorted or a sorted T cell fraction (not recorded which). The sequence came from a male donor with ankylosing spondylitis. The rearrangement links TRBV5-8 to TRBJ1-5; no clear D gene. The CDR3 reads CASSFEVYSNQPQHF. In nucleotides, the CDR3 is TGTGCCAGCAGCTTTGAAGTCTATAGCAATCAGCCCCAGCATTTT. Full variable domain (rest looked up from reference TRBV5-8 and TRBJ1-5): EAGVTQSPTHLIKTRGQQATLRCSPISGHTSVYWYQQALGLGLQFLLWYDEGEERNRGNFPPRFSGRQFPNYSSELNVNALELEDSALYLCASSFEVYSNQPQHFGDGTRLSIL.